The clone carrying this T cell receptor beta chain occurred a few times. The sample is drawn from a study of T cells after yellow fever vaccination. Germline V lookup: CDR1 DFQATT, CDR2 SNEGSKA (reference sequence). The germline V and J ends were trimmed by 5 bases and 6 bases, with 9 bases remaining between them. The CDR3 is 11 residues long. TCRdb analysed the 5' RACE reads with MiXCR anew, one entry per CDR3 protein. The table has 300,000 or so distinct CDR3 sequences, around 6.8% seen once. This clonotype was sampled from a man between 18 and 29 years old who received the YFV17D yellow fever vaccine. This chain uses TRBV20-1 with TRBJ2-3; maybe TRBD2 (7 bases). The sequences come from PBMCs, collected roughly 45 days after the first yellow fever vaccination. DNA of the CDR3: TGCAGTGCTGCGGGGGCGGATACGCAGTATTTT. Protein product: CSAAGADTQYF.